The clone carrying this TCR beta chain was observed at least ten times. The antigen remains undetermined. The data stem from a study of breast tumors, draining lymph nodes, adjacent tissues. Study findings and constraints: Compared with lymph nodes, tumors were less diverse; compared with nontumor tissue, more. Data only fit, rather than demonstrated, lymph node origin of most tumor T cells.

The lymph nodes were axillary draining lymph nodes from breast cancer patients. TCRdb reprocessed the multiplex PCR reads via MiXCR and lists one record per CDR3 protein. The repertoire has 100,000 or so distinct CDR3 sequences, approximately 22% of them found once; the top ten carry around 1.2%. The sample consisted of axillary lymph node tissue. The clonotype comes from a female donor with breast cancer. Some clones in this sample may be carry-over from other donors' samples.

CDR3 region: CASSSLRGYEQYF. Here the CDR3 DNA reads TGTGCCAGCAGTTCCCTCAGAGGGTACGAGCAGTACTTC. This chain uses TRBV6-6 with TRBJ2-7, with D possibly matching TRBD2 (5 bases). V was trimmed by 4 bases and J by 4 bases, leaving 11 bases between them. The CDR3 covers 13 residues. CDR1 and CDR2 from the germline V gene are MNHNY and SVGAGI (reference sequence).